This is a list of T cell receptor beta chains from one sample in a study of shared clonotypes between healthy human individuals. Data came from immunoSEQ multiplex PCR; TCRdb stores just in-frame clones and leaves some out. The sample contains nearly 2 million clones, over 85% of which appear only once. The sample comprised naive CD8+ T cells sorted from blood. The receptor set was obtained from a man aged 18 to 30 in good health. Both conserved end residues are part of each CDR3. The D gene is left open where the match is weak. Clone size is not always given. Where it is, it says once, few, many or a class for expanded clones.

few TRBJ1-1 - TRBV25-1 TGTGCCAGCAGTGAAGGGAACACTGAAGCTTTCTTT CASSEGNTEAFF
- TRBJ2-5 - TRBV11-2 TGTGCCAGCAGCTGGGGAGGTTGGGGGCTCCAAGAGACCCAGTACTTC CASSWGGWGLQETQYF
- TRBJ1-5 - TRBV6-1 TGTGCCAGCACCCCCGGAGGCGGTCAGCCCCAGCATTTT CASTPGGGQPQHF
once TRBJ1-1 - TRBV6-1 TGTGCCAGCAGTGAAATGGTCCGGTACACTGAAGCTTTCTTT CASSEMVRYTEAFF
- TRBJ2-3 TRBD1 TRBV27 TGTGCCAGCAGTTTTTTCCCCGGGACAGGGGTCACAGATACGCAGTATTTT CASSFFPGTGVTDTQYF
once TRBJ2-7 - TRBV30 TGTGCCTGGAGTTTGACAGGACTCTCCTACGAGCAGTACTTC CAWSLTGLSYEQYF
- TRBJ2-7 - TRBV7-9 TGTGCCAGCAGCTCCCCGGTAGGCGGGGTCTCCTACGAGCAGTACTTC CASSSPVGGVSYEQYF
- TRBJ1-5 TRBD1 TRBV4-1 TGCGCCAGCAGCCCCTACTCAGACAGGGATGATCAGCCCCAGCATTTT CASSPYSDRDDQPQHF
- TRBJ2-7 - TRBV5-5 TGTGCCAGCAGCTTGACGGTTTTGGAGCAGTACTTC CASSLTVLEQYF
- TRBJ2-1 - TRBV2 TGTGCCAGCAGTGAAGACAGCCTGAGCTCCTACAATGAGCAGTTCTTC CASSEDSLSSYNEQFF
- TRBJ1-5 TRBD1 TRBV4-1 TGCGCCAGCAGCCGCTCCGGGACAGGGATCAATCAGCCCCAGCATTTT CASSRSGTGINQPQHF
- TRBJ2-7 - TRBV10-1 TGCGCCAGCAGTGAGAGCCAGGTCGGCGAGCAGTACTTC CASSESQVGEQYF
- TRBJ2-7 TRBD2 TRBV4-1 TGCGCCAGCAGCCAAGAGGTATCTAGCGGGAGGTCTTCCTACGAGCAGTACTTC CASSQEVSSGRSSYEQYF
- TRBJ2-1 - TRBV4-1 TGCGCCAGCAGCCAAGCTGGGGGTGGCTACAATGAGCAGTTCTTC CASSQAGGGYNEQFF
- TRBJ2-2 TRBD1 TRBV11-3 TGTGCCAGCAGCTTAGGGACAGGGGAATACACCGGGGAGCTGTTTTTT CASSLGTGEYTGELFF
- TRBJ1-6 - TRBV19 TGTGCCAGTAGCGACCATCCCCCTACTGGTTCACCCCTCCACTTT CASSDHPPTGSPLHF
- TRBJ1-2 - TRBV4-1 TGCGCCAGCAGCCAGGTGGCCCTAGACTATGGCTACACCTTC CASSQVALDYGYTF
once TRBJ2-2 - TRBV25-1 TGTGCCAGCAGTGAATTCCCCGGGACACTGGGGGCCGGGGAGCTGTTTTTT CASSEFPGTLGAGELFF
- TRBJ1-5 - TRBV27 TGTGCCAGCAGCCTTTGGGTGGATCAGCCCCAGCATTTT CASSLWVDQPQHF
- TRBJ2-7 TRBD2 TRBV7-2 TGTGCCAGCAGCTTAGGGGTAGCGGGGATCTCCTACGAGCAGTACTTC CASSLGVAGISYEQYF
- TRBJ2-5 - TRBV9 TGTGCCAGCAGCGGAACCGGGACACACCAAGAGACCCAGTACTTC CASSGTGTHQETQYF
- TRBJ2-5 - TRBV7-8 TGTGCCAGCAGCTTAGATCCGGGACCCGGGGGCCAGTACTTC CASSLDPGPGGQYF
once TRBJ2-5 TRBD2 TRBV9 TGTGCCAGCAGCGAGGGACTAGCGGGGGACCTCCAAGAGACCCAGTACTTC CASSEGLAGDLQETQYF
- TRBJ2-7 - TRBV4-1 TGCGCCAGCAGCCACGGACAGCCTTACGAGCAGTACTTC CASSHGQPYEQYF
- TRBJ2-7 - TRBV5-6 TGTGCCAGCAGCTTGGGAGCCTACGAGCAGTACTTC CASSLGAYEQYF
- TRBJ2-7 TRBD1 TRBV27 TGTGCCAGCAGTCCGGACAGGGTCGAGCAGTACTTC CASSPDRVEQYF
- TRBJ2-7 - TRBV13 TGTGCCAGCAGCTTTTCCGGGGTGTACGAGCAGTACTTC CASSFSGVYEQYF
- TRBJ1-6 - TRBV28 TGTGCCAGCACCTTAAGGGGCGAGGGTAGCTCCTATAATTCACCCCTCCACTTT CASTLRGEGSSYNSPLHF
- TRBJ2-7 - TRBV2 TGTGCCAGCAGATCCAGTGTCTCCTACGAGCAGTACTTC CASRSSVSYEQYF
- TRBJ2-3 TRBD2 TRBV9 TGTGCCAGCATCACGTTATTGCGGGGGTTGAGCACAGATACGCAGTATTTT CASITLLRGLSTDTQYF
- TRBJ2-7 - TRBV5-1 TGCGCCAGCAGCCCCGCCCAGGAGGGCCTAAACGAGCAGTACTTC CASSPAQEGLNEQYF
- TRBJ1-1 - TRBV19 TGTGCCAGTAGGACGGGCTGGGAAAACACTGAAGCTTTCTTT CASRTGWENTEAFF
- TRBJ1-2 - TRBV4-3 TGCGCCAGCAGCCAAGACGGGTCCAACTATGGCTACACCTTC CASSQDGSNYGYTF
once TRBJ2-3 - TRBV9 TGTGCCAGCAGCGTAGATAGCGGTCTCACAGATACGCAGTATTTT CASSVDSGLTDTQYF